Reported below is one T cell receptor (beta chain). Its cognate antigen is unknown. Produced via immunoSEQ multiplex PCR; TCRdb's table is partial and in-frame only. The sample lists 100,000 to 150,000 clones, more than 80% occurring once. This record comes from a study of T cells in localized non-small cell lung cancer. After removal of 0 bases from V and 3 bases from J, the junction contained 3 bases not matched to a gene. CDR3 length: 14 residues. Germline-derived CDR1 and CDR2 are SGHRS and YFSETQ. Study outcomes and limitations: Since sequencing was restricted to only one region of the tumor, intratumor heterogeneity remains a possibility. The study found T cell clonality highest in uninvolved adjacent lung, above tumor. Across samples, adjacent lung featured a median roughly 50 of the top 100 tumor clones.

The chain recombines TRBV5-1 with TRBJ2-7; the match to TRBD2 covers 7 bases. Sample: peripheral blood, taken before any cancer treatment. This TCR derives from a female donor aged 60 or older with stage I lung adenocarcinoma. For the CDR3, the DNA is TGCGCCAGCAGCTTGGGCGGGAGAGTCTACGAGCAGTACTTC. It specifies CASSLGGRVYEQYF.